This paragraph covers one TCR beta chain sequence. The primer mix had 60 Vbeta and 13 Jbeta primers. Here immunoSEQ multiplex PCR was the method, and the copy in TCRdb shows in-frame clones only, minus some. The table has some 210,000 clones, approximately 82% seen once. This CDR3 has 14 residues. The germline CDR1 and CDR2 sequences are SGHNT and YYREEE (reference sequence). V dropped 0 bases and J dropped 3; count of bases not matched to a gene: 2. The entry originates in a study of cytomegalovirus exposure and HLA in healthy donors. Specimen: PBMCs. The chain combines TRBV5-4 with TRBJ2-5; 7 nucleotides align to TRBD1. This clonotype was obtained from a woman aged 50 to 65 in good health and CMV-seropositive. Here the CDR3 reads CASSLADREETQYF. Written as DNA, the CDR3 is TGTGCCAGCAGCTTGGCAGACAGGGAAGAGACCCAGTACTTC.